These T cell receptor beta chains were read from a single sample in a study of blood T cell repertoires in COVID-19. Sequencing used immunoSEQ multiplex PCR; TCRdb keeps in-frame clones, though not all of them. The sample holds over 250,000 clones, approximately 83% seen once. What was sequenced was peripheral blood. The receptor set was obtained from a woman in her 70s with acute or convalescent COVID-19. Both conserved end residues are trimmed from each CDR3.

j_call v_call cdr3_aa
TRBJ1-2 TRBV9 ASSLQGNYGYT
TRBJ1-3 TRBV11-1 ASSLDRNTIY
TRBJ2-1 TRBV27 ASSFGGGALNEQF
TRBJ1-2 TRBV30 AWSVKDSRWWGYT
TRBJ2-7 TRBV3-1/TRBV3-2 ASSQQGKGEQY
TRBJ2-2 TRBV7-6 ASSQLAGGPGELF
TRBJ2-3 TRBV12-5 ASGLGRTPGADTQY
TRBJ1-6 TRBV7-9 ASSHSRGQSSYNSPLH
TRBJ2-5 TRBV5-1 ASSRGTSGGQETQY
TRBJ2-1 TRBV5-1 ASSLANRGTYNEQF
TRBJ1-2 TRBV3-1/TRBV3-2 ASSQAGHGSVVGYT
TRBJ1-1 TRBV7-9 ASSSEYLGTEKKAF